This entry features one T cell receptor (beta chain) sequence. What it binds is not known. The study ran its PCR with 60 Vbeta and 13 Jbeta primers. The protocol was immunoSEQ multiplex PCR, while the TCRdb copy is restricted to in-frame clones and leaves out a portion. The sample shows about 200,000 clones, around 77% of them seen only once. Sampled while nominally healthy, donors likely had unrecorded immune exposures. These data come from a study of cytomegalovirus exposure and HLA in healthy donors. About the research overall: T cells numbering about 180 million yielded 90 million to 140 million unique TCR beta sequences in an earlier analysis.

Study-level findings and limits: Later analysis showed most CMV-associated TCR beta chains appearing HLA-restricted.

CDR1 is SQVTM, CDR2 ANQGSEA, per germline. There are 13 residues in the CDR3. Trimming cost V 6 bases and J 7 bases, with 18 bases left between them. This sequence was found in a woman in her thirties in good health and CMV-seronegative. This chain links TRBV29-1 with TRBJ1-1; the D gene is possibly TRBD1 (5 bases). The material sequenced was PBMCs. CDR3 loop: CSVGGLGGGEAFF. In nucleotides, the CDR3 is TGCAGCGTGGGGGGGTTGGGAGGTGGTGAAGCTTTCTTT.